The present entry profiles one TCR beta chain with its context. Its antigen is as yet unknown. Germline lookup yields CDR1 MDHEN and CDR2 SYDVKM. CDR3 size: 15 residues. V lost 2 bases and J lost 7; bases outside the gene matches: 10. The entry originates in a study of T cell repertoires in cytomegalovirus infection. Study as a whole: Both CMV infection and a matching HLA type were indicated by public TCR beta signatures. General study results and limits: Using cumulative public TCR beta family frequency, the authors identified those who carried CMV together with the relevant HLA. Ex vivo, HLA-C-restricted CMV-specific TCR beta clonotypes prevailed over the rest of the response.

A single record per CDR3 protein comes from TCRdb applying MiXCR to the reads. This table has some 320,000 distinct CDR3 sequences, more than 9% appearing once. The specimen sequenced was PBMCs. The chain has TRBV28 and TRBJ2-7; 8 positions match TRBD2. The source of this sequence is a human donor in good health (CMV status not recorded). Some clones in this sample may be carry-over from other donors' samples. The CDR3 region is CASSLSPPTGGEQYF. CDR3 nucleotides: TGTGCCAGCAGTTTAAGCCCCCCGACGGGAGGGGAGCAGTACTTC.